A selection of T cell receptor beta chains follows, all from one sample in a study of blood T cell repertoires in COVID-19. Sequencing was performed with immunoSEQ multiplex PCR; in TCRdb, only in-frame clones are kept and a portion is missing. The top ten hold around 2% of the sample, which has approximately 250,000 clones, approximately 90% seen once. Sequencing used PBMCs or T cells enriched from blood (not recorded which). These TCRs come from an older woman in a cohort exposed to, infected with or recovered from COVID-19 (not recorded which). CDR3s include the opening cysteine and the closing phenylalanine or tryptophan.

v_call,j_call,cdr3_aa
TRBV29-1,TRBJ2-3,CSVEELDYRGRLADTQYF
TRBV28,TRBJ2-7,CASSLPFKRSSYEQYF
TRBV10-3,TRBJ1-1,CAIRENRNLMNTEAFF
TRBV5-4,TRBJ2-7,CASSRTGGASYEQYF
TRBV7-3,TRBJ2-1,CASSEGRGEQFF
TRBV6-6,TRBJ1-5,CASRLGQGPDQPQHF
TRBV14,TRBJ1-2,CASSQDFSTGFYTF
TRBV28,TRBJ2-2,CASSFARGHTGELFF
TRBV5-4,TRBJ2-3,CASSFTRETTDTQYF
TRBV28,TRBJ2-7,CASSLNGYEQYF
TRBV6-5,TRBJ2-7,CASTGLSAREQYF
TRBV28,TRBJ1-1,CASSFTRGRTEAFF
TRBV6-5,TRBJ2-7,CASSSRKFRGEQYF
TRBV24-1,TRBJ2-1,CATSDGQGDVRYNEQFF
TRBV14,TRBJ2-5,CASRTSGQETQYF
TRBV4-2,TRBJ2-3,CASSHVAGAGSTDTQYF
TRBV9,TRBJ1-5,CASSTPPGGASNQPQHF
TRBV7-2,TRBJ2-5,CASSSRDRAQETQYF
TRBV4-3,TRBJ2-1,CASSQDVSGAYNEQFF
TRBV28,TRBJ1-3,CASSLWVDWTGPSLSGNTIYF
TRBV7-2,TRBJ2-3,CASRPQGKDTQYF
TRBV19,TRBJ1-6,CASKTGTLNSPLHF
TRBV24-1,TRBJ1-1,CATRARGNTEAFF
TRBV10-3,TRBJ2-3,CAISPYRLSGSTSRYTQYF